This T cell receptor (beta chain) stems from a study of T cell responses to AZD1222 COVID-19 vaccine. Findings and limits, study-wide: Seropositive at baseline were only six AZD1222 recipients. Females outnumbered males among donors, who were mostly white British; clonal diversity was possibly underestimated. Scientists sampled the repertoires only once the peak T cell response had passed.

Clones were sequenced by immunoSEQ multiplex PCR, and TCRdb holds only the in-frame ones, with some missing. The data show 250,000 to 300,000 clones, roughly 93% seen once. Comment on this clone: Its matching antigen is unknown.

V shed 3 bases and J 1 base; nucleotides not matched to a gene: 4. The CDR3 is made up of 15 amino acids. CDR1 is SGHRS and CDR2 is YFSETQ in the germline V gene. Second doses were pooled across both intervals (about 4 or about 12 weeks). The TCR originated in an adult who received the AZD1222 COVID-19 vaccine. The rearrangement links TRBV5-1 to TRBJ2-5; 9 nucleotides align to TRBD1. The source material was peripheral blood, sampled 28 days after the second AZD1222 dose. CDR3 residues: CASSSGQGGQETQYF. CDR3 bases: TGCGCCAGCAGCTCGGGACAGGGAGGCCAAGAGACCCAGTACTTC.